This TCR beta chain derives from a study of control samples from healthy donors and cancer patients. Sequencing was performed with immunoSEQ multiplex PCR; in TCRdb, only in-frame clones are kept and a portion is missing. The table lists tens of thousands of clones, around 87% of them singletons. In germline, CDR1 is SGHVS, CDR2 FQNEAQ. Trimming stripped 5 bases from V and 2 bases from J, with 16 bases between. This CDR3 is 16 amino acids long. Sequencing used PBMCs. The chain is built from TRBV7-8 and TRBJ1-5; D not resolved. The sequence came from an older woman with lung cancer. CDR3 DNA sequence: TGTGCCAGCAGCGGTCCGGGAGCGTGGGGCAATCAGCCCCAGCATTTT. It codes for CASSGPGAWGNQPQHF.